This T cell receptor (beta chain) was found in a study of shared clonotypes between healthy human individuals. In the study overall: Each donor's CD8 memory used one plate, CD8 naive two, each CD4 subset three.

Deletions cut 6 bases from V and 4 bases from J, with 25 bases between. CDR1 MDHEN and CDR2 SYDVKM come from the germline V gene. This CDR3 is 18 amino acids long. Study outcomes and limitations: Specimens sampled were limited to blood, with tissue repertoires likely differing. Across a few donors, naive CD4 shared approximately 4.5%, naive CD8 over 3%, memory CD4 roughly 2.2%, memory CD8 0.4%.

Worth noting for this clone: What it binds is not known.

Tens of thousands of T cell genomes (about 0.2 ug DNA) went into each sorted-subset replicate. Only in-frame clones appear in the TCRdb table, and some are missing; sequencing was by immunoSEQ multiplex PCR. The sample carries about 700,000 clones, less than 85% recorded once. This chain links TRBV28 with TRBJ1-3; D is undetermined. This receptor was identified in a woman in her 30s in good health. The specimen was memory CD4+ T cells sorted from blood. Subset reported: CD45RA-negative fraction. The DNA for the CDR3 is TGTGCCAGCAGACGGGCAAGAATTATTGGGCGCTTAGGAAACACCATATATTTT. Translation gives CASRRARIIGRLGNTIYF.